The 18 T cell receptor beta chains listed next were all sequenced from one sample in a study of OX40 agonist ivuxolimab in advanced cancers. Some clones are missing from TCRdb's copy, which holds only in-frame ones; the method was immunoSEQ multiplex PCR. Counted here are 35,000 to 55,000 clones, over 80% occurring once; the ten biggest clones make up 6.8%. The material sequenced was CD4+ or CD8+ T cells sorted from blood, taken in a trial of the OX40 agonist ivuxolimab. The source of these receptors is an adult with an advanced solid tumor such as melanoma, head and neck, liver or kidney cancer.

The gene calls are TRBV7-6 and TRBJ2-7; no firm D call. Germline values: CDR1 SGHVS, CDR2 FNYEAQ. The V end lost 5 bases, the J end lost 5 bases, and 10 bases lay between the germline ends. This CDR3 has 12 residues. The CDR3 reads CASSPTRNEQYF. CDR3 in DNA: TGTGCCAGCAGCCCAACAAGGAACGAGCAGTACTTC.

This CDR3 reads CASSPRGQANTGELFF. The CDR3 DNA follows: TGTGCCAGCTCGCCAAGGGGACAGGCGAACACCGGGGAGCTGTTTTTT. The V call is TRBV18, the J call TRBJ2-2, with TRBD1 matching over 8 bases. The trim removed 6 bases at V and 0 bases at J, leaving 6 bases unmatched. Germline V gene sequence: CDR1 KGHSH, CDR2 LQKENI. This CDR3 is 16 amino acids long. Combining the CDR3 with reference TRBV18 and TRBJ2-2 gives the whole variable domain NAGVMQNPRHLVRRRGQEARLRCSPMKGHSHVYWYRQLPEEGLKFMVYLQKENIIDESGMPKERFSAEFPKEGPSILRIQQVVRGDSAAYFCASSPRGQANTGELFFGEGSRLTVL.

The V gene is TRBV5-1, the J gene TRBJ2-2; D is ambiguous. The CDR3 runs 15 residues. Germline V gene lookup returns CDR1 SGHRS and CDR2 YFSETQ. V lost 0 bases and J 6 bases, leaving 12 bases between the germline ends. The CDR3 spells CASSLAYMGSGELFF. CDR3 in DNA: TGCGCCAGCAGCTTGGCCTATATGGGGTCCGGGGAGCTGTTTTTT.

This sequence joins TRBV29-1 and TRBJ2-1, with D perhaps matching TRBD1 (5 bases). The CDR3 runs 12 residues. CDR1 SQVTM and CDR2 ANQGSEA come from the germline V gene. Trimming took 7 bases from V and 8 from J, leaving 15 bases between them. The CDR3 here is CSDNPRVYEQFF. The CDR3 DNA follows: TGCAGCGATAACCCCAGGGTATATGAGCAGTTCTTC.

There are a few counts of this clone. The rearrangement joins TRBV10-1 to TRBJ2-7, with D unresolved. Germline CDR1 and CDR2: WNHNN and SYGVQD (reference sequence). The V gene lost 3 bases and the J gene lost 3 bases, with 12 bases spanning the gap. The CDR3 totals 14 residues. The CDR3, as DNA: TGCGCCAGCAGTGAAGGCCCGACGGGCTACGAGCAGTACTTC. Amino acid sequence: CASSEGPTGYEQYF.

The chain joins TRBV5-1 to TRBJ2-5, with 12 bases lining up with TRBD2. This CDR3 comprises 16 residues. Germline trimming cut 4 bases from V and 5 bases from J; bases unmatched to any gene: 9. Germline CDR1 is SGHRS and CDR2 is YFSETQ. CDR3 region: CASSTGLAGFWETQYF. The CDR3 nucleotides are TGCGCCAGCAGCACCGGACTAGCGGGATTTTGGGAGACCCAGTACTTC.

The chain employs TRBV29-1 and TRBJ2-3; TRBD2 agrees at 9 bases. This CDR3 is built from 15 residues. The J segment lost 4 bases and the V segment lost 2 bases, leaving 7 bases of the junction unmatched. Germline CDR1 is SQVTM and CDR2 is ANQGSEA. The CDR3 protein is CSVERGTSPPDTQYF. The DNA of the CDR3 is TGCAGCGTTGAAAGGGGGACTAGCCCCCCAGATACGCAGTATTTT.

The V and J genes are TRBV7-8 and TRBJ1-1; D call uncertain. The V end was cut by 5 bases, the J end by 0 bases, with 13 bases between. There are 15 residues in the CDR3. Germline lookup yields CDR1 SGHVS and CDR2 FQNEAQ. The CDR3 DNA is TGTGCCAGCAGCGCTCTAGACGTTATGAACACTGAAGCTTTCTTT. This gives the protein CASSALDVMNTEAFF. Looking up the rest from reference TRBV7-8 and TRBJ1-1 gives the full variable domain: GAGVSQSPRYKVAKRGQDVALRCDPISGHVSLFWYQQALGQGPEFLTYFQNEAQLDKSGLPSDRFFAERPEGSVSTLKIQRTQQEDSAVYLCASSALDVMNTEAFFGQGTRLTVV.

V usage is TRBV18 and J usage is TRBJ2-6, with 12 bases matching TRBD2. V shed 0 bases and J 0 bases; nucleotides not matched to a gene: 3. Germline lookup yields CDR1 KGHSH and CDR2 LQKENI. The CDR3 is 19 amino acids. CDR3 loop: CASSPPGLAGSSGANVLTF. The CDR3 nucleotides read TGTGCCAGCTCACCACCCGGACTAGCGGGAAGCTCTGGGGCCAACGTCCTGACTTTC. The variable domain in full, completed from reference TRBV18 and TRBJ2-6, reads NAGVMQNPRHLVRRRGQEARLRCSPMKGHSHVYWYRQLPEEGLKFMVYLQKENIIDESGMPKERFSAEFPKEGPSILRIQQVVRGDSAAYFCASSPPGLAGSSGANVLTFGAGSRLTVL.

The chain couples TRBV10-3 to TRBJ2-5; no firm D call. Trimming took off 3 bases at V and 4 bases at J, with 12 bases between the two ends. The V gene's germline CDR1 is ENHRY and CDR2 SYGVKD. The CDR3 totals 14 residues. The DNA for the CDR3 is TGTGCCATCAGTGAACTCCAGAGCGCAGAGACCCAGTACTTC. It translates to CAISELQSAETQYF.

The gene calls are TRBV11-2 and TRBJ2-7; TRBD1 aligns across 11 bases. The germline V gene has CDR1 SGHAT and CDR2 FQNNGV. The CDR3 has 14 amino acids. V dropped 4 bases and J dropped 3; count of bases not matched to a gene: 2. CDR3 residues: CASSWGQGGYEQYF. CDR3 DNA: TGTGCCAGCAGCTGGGGACAGGGGGGCTACGAGCAGTACTTC.

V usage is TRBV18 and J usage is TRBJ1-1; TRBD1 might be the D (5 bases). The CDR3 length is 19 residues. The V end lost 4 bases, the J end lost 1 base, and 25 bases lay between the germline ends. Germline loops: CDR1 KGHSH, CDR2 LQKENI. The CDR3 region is CASSHNPGLSLGGNTEAFF. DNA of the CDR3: TGTGCCAGCTCACACAATCCGGGTCTTAGCCTTGGGGGGAACACTGAAGCTTTCTTT.

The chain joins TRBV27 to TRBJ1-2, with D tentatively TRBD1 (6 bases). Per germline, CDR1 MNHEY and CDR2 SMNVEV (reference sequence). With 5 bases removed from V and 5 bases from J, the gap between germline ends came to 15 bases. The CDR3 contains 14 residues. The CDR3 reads CASSPMGGAYGYTF. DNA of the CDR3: TGTGCCAGCAGTCCTATGGGGGGCGCTTATGGCTACACCTTC.

The CDR3 loop is CASSRGTIIFQETQYF. The DNA of the CDR3 is TGTGCCAGTAGCCGGGGAACCATAATCTTCCAAGAGACCCAGTACTTC. The V and J genes are TRBV19 and TRBJ2-5; maybe TRBD2 (5 bases). Trimming cost V 6 bases and J 1 base, with 18 bases left between them. The CDR3 runs 16 residues. Germline V lookup: CDR1 LNHDA, CDR2 SQIVND (reference sequence).

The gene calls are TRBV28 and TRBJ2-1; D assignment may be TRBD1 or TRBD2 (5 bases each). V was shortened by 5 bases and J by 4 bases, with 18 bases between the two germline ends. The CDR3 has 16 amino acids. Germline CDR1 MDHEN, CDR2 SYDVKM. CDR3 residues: CASSVPGTLGYNEQFF. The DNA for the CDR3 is TGTGCCAGCAGTGTCCCGGGGACCCTCGGATACAATGAGCAGTTCTTC.

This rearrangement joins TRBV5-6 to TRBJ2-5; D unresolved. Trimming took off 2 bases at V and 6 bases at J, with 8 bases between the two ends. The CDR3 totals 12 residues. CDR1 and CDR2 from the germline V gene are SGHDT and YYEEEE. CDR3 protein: CASSFGRQTQYF. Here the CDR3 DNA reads TGTGCCAGCAGCTTCGGTAGGCAGACCCAGTACTTC.

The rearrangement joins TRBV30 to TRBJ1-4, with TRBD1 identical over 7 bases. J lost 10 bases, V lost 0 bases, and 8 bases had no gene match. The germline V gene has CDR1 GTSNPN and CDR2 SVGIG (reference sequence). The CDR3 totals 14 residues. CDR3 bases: TGTGCCTGGAGTGTGGGAAAGGGGGCGGGAAAACTGTTTTTT. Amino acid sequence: CAWSVGKGAGKLFF.

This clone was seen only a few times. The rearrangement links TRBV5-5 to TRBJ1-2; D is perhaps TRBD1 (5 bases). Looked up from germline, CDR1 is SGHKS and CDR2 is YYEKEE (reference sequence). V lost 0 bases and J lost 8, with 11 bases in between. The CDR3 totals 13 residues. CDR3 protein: CASSLAGGYGYTF. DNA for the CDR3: TGTGCCAGCAGCTTGGCGGGGGGGTACGGCTACACCTTC.